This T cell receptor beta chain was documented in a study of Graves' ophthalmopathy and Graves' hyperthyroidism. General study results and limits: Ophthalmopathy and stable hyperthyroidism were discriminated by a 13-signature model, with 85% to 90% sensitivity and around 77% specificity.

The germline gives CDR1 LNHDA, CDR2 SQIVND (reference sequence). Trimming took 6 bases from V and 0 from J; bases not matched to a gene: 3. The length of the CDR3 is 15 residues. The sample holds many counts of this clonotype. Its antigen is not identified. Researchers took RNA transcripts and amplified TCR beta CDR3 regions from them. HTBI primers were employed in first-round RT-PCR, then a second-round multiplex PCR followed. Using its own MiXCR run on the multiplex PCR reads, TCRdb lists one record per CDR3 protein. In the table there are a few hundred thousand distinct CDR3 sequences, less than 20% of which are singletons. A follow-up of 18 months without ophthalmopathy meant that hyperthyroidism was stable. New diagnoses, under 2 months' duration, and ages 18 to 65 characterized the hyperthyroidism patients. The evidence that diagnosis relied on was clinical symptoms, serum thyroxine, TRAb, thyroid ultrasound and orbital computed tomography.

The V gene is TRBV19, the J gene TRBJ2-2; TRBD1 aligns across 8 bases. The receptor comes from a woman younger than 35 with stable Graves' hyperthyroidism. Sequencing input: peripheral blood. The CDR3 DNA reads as TGTGCCAGTAGCCAGGGGGCAGCGAACACCGGGGAGCTGTTTTTT. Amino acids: CASSQGAANTGELFF.